The rows below give T cell receptor beta chains drawn from one sample of a study of blood T cell repertoires in COVID-19. Measured with immunoSEQ multiplex PCR; TCRdb has only the in-frame clones, and not every one. Seen here are about 250,000 clones, over 80% observed once, and the top ten hold 5.5%. Sequenced sample: peripheral blood. These TCRs come from a human donor in a cohort sampled during active COVID-19. Each CDR3 is given with its conserved first and last residue. Fields, in order: D gene, V gene, J gene, clone size, CDR3 protein, CDR3 DNA. The D gene is left open where the match is weak. A clone size is listed for some rows: how often the clone was seen (once, few, many), or a class if it is expanded.

.	TRBV15	TRBJ1-5	.	CATSRDHSQPQHF	TGTGCCACCAGCAGAGATCATAGTCAGCCCCAGCATTTT
.	TRBV19	TRBJ2-7	.	CASRVPGGARHEQYF	TGTGCCAGTAGAGTTCCTGGAGGGGCGCGCCACGAGCAGTACTTC
TRBD1	TRBV2	TRBJ2-1	.	CASTPDRSSSYNEQFF	TGTGCCAGCACCCCGGACAGGTCTAGCTCCTACAATGAGCAGTTCTTC
TRBD1	TRBV27	TRBJ1-4	.	CASSLTQTGNEKLFF	TGTGCCAGCAGTTTGACCCAGACAGGGAATGAAAAACTGTTTTTT
.	TRBV10-3	TRBJ2-7	many	CAISDRQEGEQYF	TGTGCCATCAGTGATAGACAGGAAGGCGAGCAGTACTTC
TRBD1	TRBV5-1	TRBJ1-5	.	CASSLYPLQGSNQPQHF	TGCGCCAGCAGCTTGTATCCCCTACAGGGGTCCAATCAGCCCCAGCATTTT
.	TRBV5-1	TRBJ2-1	.	CASSLGLQSSYNEQFF	TGCGCCAGCAGCTTGGGACTCCAGAGCTCCTACAATGAGCAGTTCTTC
TRBD1	TRBV11-2	TRBJ1-2	.	CASSLGTDYGYTF	TGTGCCAGCAGCCTTGGGACAGACTATGGCTACACCTTC
.	TRBV7-3	TRBJ2-2	.	CASSLTSDIGELFF	TGTGCCAGCAGCTTAACGTCTGACATCGGGGAGCTGTTTTTT
TRBD1	TRBV3-1/TRBV3-2	TRBJ1-2	once	CASSHVRGRSALEYGYTF	TGTGCCAGCAGCCATGTCAGGGGGCGATCGGCTCTCGAATATGGCTACACCTTC
.	TRBV5-5	TRBJ2-1	.	CASSPRRLEYNEQFF	TGTGCCAGCAGCCCTCGAAGACTCGAATACAATGAGCAGTTCTTC
.	TRBV6-1	TRBJ1-2	.	CASSEASGQNYGYTF	TGTGCCAGCAGTGAAGCGTCCGGACAGAACTATGGCTACACCTTC
TRBD2	TRBV19	TRBJ2-1	.	CASSRGLASYNEQFF	TGTGCCAGTAGTCGGGGACTAGCTAGCTACAATGAGCAGTTCTTC
TRBD2	TRBV6-1	TRBJ2-3	.	CASSVGTSGGTDTQYF	TGTGCCAGCAGTGTGGGGACTAGCGGGGGCACAGATACGCAGTATTTT
TRBD2	TRBV4-1	TRBJ2-1	.	CASSHPGLAISDEQFF	TGCGCCAGCAGCCACCCGGGACTAGCGATTTCGGATGAGCAGTTCTTC
.	TRBV10-3	TRBJ1-1	.	CAISTGNTEAFF	TGTGCCATCAGTACAGGGAACACTGAAGCTTTCTTT